This T cell receptor beta chain came from a study of shared clonotypes between healthy human individuals. Germline CDR1 and CDR2: MDHEN and SYDVKM. The V gene lost 6 bases and the J gene lost 5 bases, with 13 bases spanning the gap. The CDR3 length is 13 residues. Generated by immunoSEQ multiplex PCR, the TCRdb table keeps only in-frame clones and is missing some. This table has millions of clones, over 85% appearing once. Regarding this clone: The sample holds other DNA sequences that translate to the same CDR3.

The TCR sequence derives from a man aged 18 to 30 in good health. Sequences were obtained from naive CD4+ T cells sorted from blood. Subset specified: CD45RA+ positively selected. This chain connects TRBV28 to TRBJ1-2; D is uncertain. CDR3 sequence (DNA): TGTGCCAGCAGGGGTCAAGGTAGTTATGGCTACACCTTC. Translating it yields CASRGQGSYGYTF.